The rows below give T cell receptor beta chains drawn from one sample of a study of beta chain features in type 1 diabetes. This table comes from immunoSEQ multiplex PCR, and its TCRdb copy is limited to in-frame clones, with some not included. The top ten clones hold about 0.027% of a sample with roughly 250,000 clones, about a fifth of them seen once. The specimen sequenced was naive CD4+ T cells from blood. These receptors originate from a woman aged 40 to 50 with type 1 diabetes. Each CDR3 is given with its conserved first and last residue. Fields, in order: D gene, V gene, clone size, J gene, CDR3 DNA, CDR3 protein. D genes are given only for firm matches. Some rows have no size entry. The others give once, few or many, or a class for an expanded clone.

>NA|TRBV2|NA|TRBJ1-4
TGTGCCATTACGAGGTTTATGGGTGAAAAACTGTTTTTT
CAITRFMGEKLFF
>TRBD1|TRBV18|few|TRBJ1-5
TGTGCCAGCTCACCTGACAGGGACGCTCAGCCCCAGCATTTT
CASSPDRDAQPQHF
>TRBD1|TRBV7-2|NA|TRBJ2-6
TGTGCCAGCAGCGTCCGGGACAGGTACTCTGGGGCCAACGTCCTGACTTTC
CASSVRDRYSGANVLTF
>TRBD2|TRBV7-9|NA|TRBJ2-3
TGTGCCAGCAGCTTAGCACTAGCGGCGGGAGATACGCAGTATTTT
CASSLALAAGDTQYF
>TRBD1|TRBV5-4|few|TRBJ1-2
TGTGCCAGCAGCTTGGCAGGGACAGGGTTAGACTATGGCTACACCTTC
CASSLAGTGLDYGYTF
>TRBD2|TRBV4-3|NA|TRBJ2-1
TGCGCCAGCAGCCAAGGCCGCGGGGGACGTAGGAATGAGCAGTTCTTC
CASSQGRGGRRNEQFF
>NA|TRBV7-2|few|TRBJ2-1
TGTGCCAGCAGCCCCGGAGGGGCGGTCTCCTACAATGAGCAGTTCTTC
CASSPGGAVSYNEQFF
>NA|TRBV15|NA|TRBJ1-5
TGTGCCACCAGCAGAGAGAGGGTTGGTAGCAATCAGCCCCAGCATTTT
CATSRERVGSNQPQHF
>NA|TRBV5-1|few|TRBJ2-1
TGCGCCAGCAGCCCAAGGTCGGGGGGCGGACCCTACAATGAGCAGTTCTTC
CASSPRSGGGPYNEQFF
>TRBD1|TRBV29-1|NA|TRBJ1-1
TGCAGCGTTTATGGACAGGAGAACACTGAAGCTTTCTTT
CSVYGQENTEAFF
>NA|TRBV7-9|NA|TRBJ2-5
TGTGCCAGCAGCTTAGGTACACCAGGGCGCGCCTGGGAGACCCAGTACTTC
CASSLGTPGRAWETQYF
>NA|TRBV19|few|TRBJ2-5
TGTGCCAGTAGTATTACTGGTCCACCAGAGACCCAGTACTTC
CASSITGPPETQYF
>NA|TRBV7-9|few|TRBJ1-5
TGTGCCAGCAGCTTCCTTAATCAGCCCCAGCATTTT
CASSFLNQPQHF
>NA|TRBV29-1|few|TRBJ1-1
TGCAGCGTTGAAGGGATAGACAACCGGAACACTGAAGCTTTCTTT
CSVEGIDNRNTEAFF
>TRBD2|TRBV28|few|TRBJ2-1
TGTGCCAGCAGTTTAATAGAGGCTAGCGGAACCGAGCAGTTCTTC
CASSLIEASGTEQFF
>NA|TRBV27|NA|TRBJ2-7
TGTGCCAGCAGTTCCCGGGGGAAAGGGTACGAGCAGTACTTC
CASSSRGKGYEQYF
>TRBD1|TRBV28|few|TRBJ1-1
TGTGCCAGCAGTGGAGGGGGCCAGATCATGAACACTGAAGCTTTCTTT
CASSGGGQIMNTEAFF
>NA|TRBV19|NA|TRBJ2-7
TGTGCCAGTAGTACCCAGGCATTTTCCTACGAGCAGTACTTC
CASSTQAFSYEQYF
>TRBD2|TRBV4-3|few|TRBJ2-1
TGCGCCAGCAGCCAAGAGGGACCAGCGGGAGATGAGCAGTTCTTC
CASSQEGPAGDEQFF
>TRBD1|TRBV29-1|NA|TRBJ2-5
TGCAGCGTGGCAGGGGGAGAGACCCAGTACTTC
CSVAGGETQYF
>NA|TRBV5-8|NA|TRBJ1-1
TGTGCCAGCAGCTTGGGGGGCGGGAACACTGAAGCTTTCTTT
CASSLGGGNTEAFF
>NA|TRBV10-3|few|TRBJ1-1
TGTGCCATCAGTGTAGCGAAGAGCATGAACACTGAAGCTTTCTTT
CAISVAKSMNTEAFF